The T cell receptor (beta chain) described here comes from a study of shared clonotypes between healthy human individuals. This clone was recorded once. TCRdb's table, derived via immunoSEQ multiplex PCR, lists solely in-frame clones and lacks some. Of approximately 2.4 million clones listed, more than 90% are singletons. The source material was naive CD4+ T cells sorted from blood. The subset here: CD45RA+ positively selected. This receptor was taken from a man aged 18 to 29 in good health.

CDR3 in DNA: TGTGCCAGCAGCTCAGGGCCAGGGGATATCTACGAGCAGTACTTC. It encodes CASSSGPGDIYEQYF. V usage is TRBV7-3 and J usage is TRBJ2-7; maybe TRBD1 (6 bases). From germline, CDR1 is SGHTA and CDR2 FQGTGA. The CDR3 is 15 residues long. V was trimmed by 4 bases and J by 3 bases, leaving 16 bases between them.